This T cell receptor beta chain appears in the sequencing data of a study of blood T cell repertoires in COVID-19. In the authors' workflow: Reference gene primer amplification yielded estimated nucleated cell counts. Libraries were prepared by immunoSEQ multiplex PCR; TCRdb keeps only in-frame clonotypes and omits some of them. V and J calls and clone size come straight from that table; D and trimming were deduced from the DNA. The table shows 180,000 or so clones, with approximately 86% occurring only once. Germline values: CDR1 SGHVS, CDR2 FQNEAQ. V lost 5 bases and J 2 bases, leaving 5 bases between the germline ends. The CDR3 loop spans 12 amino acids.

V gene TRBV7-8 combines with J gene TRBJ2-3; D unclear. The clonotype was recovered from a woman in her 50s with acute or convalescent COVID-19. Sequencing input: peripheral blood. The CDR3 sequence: CASSPHTDTQYF. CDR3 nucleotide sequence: TGTGCCAGCAGCCCCCACACAGATACGCAGTATTTT.